The sequence of this T cell receptor beta chain was determined in a study of blood T cells in healthy people across ages. As to this clonotype: Its target is not known.

Through a sample-barcoded 5' primer and a J-beta primer mix, a second PCR was run for roughly 7 to 11 cycles. TCRdb re-called the 5' RACE reads with MiXCR, one entry per CDR3 protein. The table shows about 670,000 distinct CDR3 sequences, with less than 45% occurring only once. Study-level findings and limits: Long-lived donors carried more naive CD4+ cells and greater diversity than aged donors.

Each donor's blood draw was 7.5 to 10 milliliters of peripheral blood. Whenever a sample was processed, at least 6 million PBMCs were isolated. CDR1 is SGHTA, CDR2 FQGNSA, per germline. The CDR3 runs 13 residues. Trimming at V came to 3 bases and at J to 6 bases, leaving 4 bases not matched to a gene. The sample comprised blood. The receptor comes from a man at least 80 years old in good health. The chain joins TRBV7-2 to TRBJ1-1; the match to TRBD1 covers 7 bases. The CDR3: CASSFDRDAEAFF. The CDR3 region has the DNA TGTGCCAGCAGCTTTGACAGGGATGCTGAAGCTTTCTTT.